The clone carrying this TCR beta chain occurred a few times. Its antigen is not known. The source of the sample is a study of human T cells and chemical hapten exposure. Broader study findings: More PT1 expanded TCRs went with higher patch test scores.

Indicated time point: pre-sensitization, week 0. Treatment specified: therapeutic diphenylcyclopropenone sensitization with weekly scalp DPC. The J segment lost 3 bases and the V segment lost 5 bases, leaving 7 bases of the junction unmatched. The CDR3 is 16 residues long. Germline V lookup: CDR1 MNHNS, CDR2 SASEGT. TCRdb used MiXCR to reprocess the RACE reads, holding one entry per CDR3 protein. The repertoire consists of about 350,000 distinct CDR3 sequences, with around 5% occurring once and the leading ten covering roughly 8.2%. The receptor comes from a woman under 30 with alopecia areata. Some clones in this sample may be carry-over from other donors' samples. Sequenced here: whole blood, sampled in connection with sensitization to the hapten diphenylcyclopropenone (DPC). The chain is built from TRBV6-1 and TRBJ2-7; TRBD2 matches at 13 bases. As DNA, the CDR3 is TGTGCCAGCAGTCGGACTAGCGGGGGAGAATTCTACGAGCAGTACTTC. As protein: CASSRTSGGEFYEQYF.